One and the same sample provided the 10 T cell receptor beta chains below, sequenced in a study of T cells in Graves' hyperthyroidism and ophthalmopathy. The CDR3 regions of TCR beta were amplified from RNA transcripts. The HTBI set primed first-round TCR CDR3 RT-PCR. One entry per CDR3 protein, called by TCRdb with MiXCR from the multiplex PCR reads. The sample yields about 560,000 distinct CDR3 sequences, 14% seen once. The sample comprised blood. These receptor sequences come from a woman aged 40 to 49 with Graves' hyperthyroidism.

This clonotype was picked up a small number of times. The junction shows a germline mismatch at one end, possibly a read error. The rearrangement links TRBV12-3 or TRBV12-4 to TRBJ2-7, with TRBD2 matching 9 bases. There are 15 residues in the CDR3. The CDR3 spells CASTTSTSGSYERYF. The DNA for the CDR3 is TGTGCCAGCACCACATCGACTAGCGGCTCCTACGAGCGGTACTTC.

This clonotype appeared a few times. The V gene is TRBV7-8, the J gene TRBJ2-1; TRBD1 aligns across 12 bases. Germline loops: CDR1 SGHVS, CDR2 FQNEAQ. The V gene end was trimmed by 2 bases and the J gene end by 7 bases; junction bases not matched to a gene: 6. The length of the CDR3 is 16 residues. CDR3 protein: CASSLLGTGGRNEQFF. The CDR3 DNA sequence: TGTGCCAGCAGCTTACTCGGGACAGGGGGCAGGAATGAGCAGTTCTTC.

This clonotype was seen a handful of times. CDR3 bases: TGTGCCAGCAGCCCCCAAATTGAGCGGGGGGGACCTGGGGCCAACGTCCTGACTTTC. Translation gives CASSPQIERGGPGANVLTF. The rearrangement joins TRBV11-2 to TRBJ2-6; TRBD2 agrees at 10 bases. Germline loops: CDR1 SGHAT, CDR2 FQNNGV. V gave up 5 bases and J gave up 2 bases; unmatched junction bases: 12. The CDR3 extends over 19 amino acids.

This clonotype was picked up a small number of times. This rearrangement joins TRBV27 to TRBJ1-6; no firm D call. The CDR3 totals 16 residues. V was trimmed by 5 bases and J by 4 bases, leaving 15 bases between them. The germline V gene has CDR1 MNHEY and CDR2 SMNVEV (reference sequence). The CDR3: CASSPDGNSYNSPLHF. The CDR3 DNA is TGTGCCAGCAGTCCGGACGGGAATAGTTATAATTCACCCCTCCACTTT.

The CDR3 loop reads CASSNLLGGNEQFF. CDR3 coding DNA: TGTGCCAGCAGCAATCTACTAGGCGGCAATGAGCAGTTCTTC. The J gene is TRBJ2-1, the V gene TRBV2; D is perhaps TRBD2 (5 bases). Looked up from germline, CDR1 is SNHLY and CDR2 is FYNNEI. This CDR3 spans 14 amino acids. V lost 6 bases to trimming and J lost 6 bases, with 15 bases between them.

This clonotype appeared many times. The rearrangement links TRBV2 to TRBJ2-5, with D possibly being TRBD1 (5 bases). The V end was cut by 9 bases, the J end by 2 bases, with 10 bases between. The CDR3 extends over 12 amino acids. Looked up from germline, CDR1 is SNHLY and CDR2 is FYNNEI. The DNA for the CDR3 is TGTGCCAGATCGACAGCGCAAGAGACCCAGTACTTC. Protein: CARSTAQETQYF.

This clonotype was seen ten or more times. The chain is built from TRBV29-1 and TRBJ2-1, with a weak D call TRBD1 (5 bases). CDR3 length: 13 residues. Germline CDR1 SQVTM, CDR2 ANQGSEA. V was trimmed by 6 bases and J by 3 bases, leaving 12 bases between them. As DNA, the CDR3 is TGCAGCGTGGCGGAGACAGTCTACAATGAGCAGTTCTTC. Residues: CSVAETVYNEQFF.

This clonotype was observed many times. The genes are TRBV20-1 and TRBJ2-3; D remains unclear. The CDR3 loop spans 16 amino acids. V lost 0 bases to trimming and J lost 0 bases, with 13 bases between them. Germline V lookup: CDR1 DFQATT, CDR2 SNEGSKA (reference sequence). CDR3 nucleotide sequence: TGCAGTGCTAGAGATCGACTGCAGACTAGCACAGATACGCAGTATTTT. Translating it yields CSARDRLQTSTDTQYF.

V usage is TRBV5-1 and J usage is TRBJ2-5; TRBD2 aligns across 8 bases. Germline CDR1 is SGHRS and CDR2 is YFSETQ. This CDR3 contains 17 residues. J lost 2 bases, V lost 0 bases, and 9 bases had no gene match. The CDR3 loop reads CASSLGTAGDLQETQYF. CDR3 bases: TGCGCCAGCAGCTTGGGTACAGCGGGAGACTTACAAGAGACCCAGTACTTC.

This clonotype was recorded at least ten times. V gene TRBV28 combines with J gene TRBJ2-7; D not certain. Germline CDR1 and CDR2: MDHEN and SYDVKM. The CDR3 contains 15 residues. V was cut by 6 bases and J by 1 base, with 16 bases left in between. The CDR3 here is CASRFVGGSSYEQYF. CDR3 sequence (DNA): TGTGCCAGCAGATTCGTGGGCGGCAGTTCCTACGAGCAGTACTTC.